This is a list of T cell receptor beta chains from one sample in a study of blood T cells in healthy people across ages. TCRdb used MiXCR to reprocess the 5' RACE reads, holding one entry per CDR3 protein. The sample lists 590,000 or so distinct CDR3 sequences, roughly 31% occurring once. Specimen: blood. These receptors came from an elderly woman in good health. Each CDR3 is given with its conserved first and last residue. A D gene is named only where the DNA matches it firmly. Clone size is given for some rows only: seen once, a few or many times, or a class if the clone is expanded.

j_gene | abundance | d_gene | v_gene | CDR3aa | CDR3nt
TRBJ2-5 | . | TRBD1 | TRBV7-2 | CASSPRQGEDQETQYF | TGTGCCAGCAGCCCAAGACAGGGGGAAGACCAAGAGACCCAGTACTTC
TRBJ2-1 | . | . | TRBV20-1 | CSARVVGERMRAYNEQFF | TGCAGTGCTAGAGTGGTTGGAGAACGAATGAGGGCGTACAATGAGCAGTTCTTC
TRBJ2-1 | many | . | TRBV2 | CASRFGPAIGEQFF | TGTGCCAGCCGCTTCGGGCCGGCTATCGGTGAGCAGTTCTTC
TRBJ2-1 | . | TRBD1 | TRBV15 | CATSNPRDRGTNEQFF | TGTGCCACCAGCAACCCCCGGGACAGGGGTACCAATGAGCAGTTCTTC
TRBJ1-6 | many | . | TRBV4-2 | CASSQDQRVSYNSPLHF | TGTGCCAGCAGCCAAGATCAGAGAGTCTCCTATAATTCACCCCTCCACTTT
TRBJ2-1 | many | . | TRBV5-1 | CASSLAAGARNEQFF | TGCGCCAGCAGCTTGGCCGCTGGGGCGAGGAATGAGCAGTTCTTC
TRBJ2-7 | many | TRBD1 | TRBV25-1 | CASSESGTARSYEQYF | TGTGCCAGCAGTGAATCCGGGACAGCCAGATCCTACGAGCAGTACTTC
TRBJ2-1 | many | . | TRBV28 | CASSKAGTGYNEQFF | TGTGCCAGCAGCAAGGCCGGGACGGGATACAATGAGCAGTTCTTC
TRBJ2-1 | . | TRBD2 | TRBV10-3 | CACALGLAAFNEQFF | TGTGCTTGTGCCTTGGGACTAGCGGCCTTCAATGAGCAGTTCTTC
TRBJ2-7 | many | . | TRBV14 | CASSQVDGWEQYF | TGTGCCAGCAGCCAAGTAGATGGGTGGGAGCAGTACTTC
TRBJ1-2 | many | . | TRBV9 | CASSSRELFNYGYTF | TGTGCCAGCAGCTCCCGGGAACTTTTTAACTATGGCTACACCTTC
TRBJ2-1 | . | TRBD2 | TRBV29-1 | CSVGRRETYNEQFF | TGCAGCGTTGGGAGGCGGGAGACCTACAATGAGCAGTTCTTC
TRBJ2-2 | . | TRBD2 | TRBV4-2 | CASSQARASGSGELFF | TGTGCCAGCAGCCAAGCCCGGGCTAGCGGTTCCGGGGAGCTGTTTTTT
TRBJ1-1 | . | . | TRBV18 | CASSRPGTRMNTEAFF | TGTGCCAGCTCACGTCCCGGGACAAGGATGAACACTGAAGCTTTCTTT
TRBJ2-7 | . | . | TRBV7-2 | CASSFTSGPSSYEQYF | TGTGCCAGCAGCTTCACTTCAGGTCCTTCCTCCTACGAGCAGTACTTC
TRBJ2-5 | many | . | TRBV6-5 | CASSYSVQETQYF | TGTGCCAGCAGTTACTCGGTACAAGAGACCCAGTACTTC
TRBJ1-5 | . | TRBD1 | TRBV19 | CASSKPGQGVSNQPQHF | TGTGCCAGTAGTAAACCGGGACAGGGGGTTAGCAATCAGCCCCAGCATTTT
TRBJ2-1 | . | . | TRBV9 | CASSVLGTGYNEQFF | TGTGCCAGCAGCGTACTAGGCACCGGATACAATGAGCAGTTCTTC
TRBJ1-1 | . | . | TRBV6-1 | CASSERYQNTEAFF | TGTGCCAGCAGTGAAAGGTACCAGAACACTGAAGCTTTCTTT
TRBJ2-7 | many | . | TRBV7-9 | CASSLAGTTYEQYF | TGTGCCAGCAGCTTAGCGGGTACAACCTACGAGCAGTACTTC
TRBJ2-5 | . | . | TRBV29-1 | CSAERQALQETQYF | TGCAGCGCCGAGCGACAGGCCCTCCAAGAGACCCAGTACTTC
TRBJ2-5 | many | . | TRBV5-1 | CASSNNLGLRETQYF | TGCGCCAGCAGCAACAATCTGGGGTTACGGGAGACCCAGTACTTC
TRBJ1-1 | many | . | TRBV4-1 | CASSQWYRDKAFF | TGCGCCAGCAGCCAATGGTACCGGGACAAAGCTTTCTTT
TRBJ2-1 | few | . | TRBV11-3 | CASSPNSGAPYNEQFF | TGTGCCAGCAGCCCAAATTCCGGGGCCCCATACAATGAGCAGTTCTTC
TRBJ2-5 | many | TRBD1 | TRBV15 | CATRGQGRETQYF | TGTGCCACCAGGGGACAGGGTCGAGAGACCCAGTACTTC
TRBJ1-2 | many | . | TRBV7-2 | CASSPGRTSYGYTF | TGTGCCAGCAGCCCGGGACGGACCTCTTATGGCTACACCTTC
TRBJ2-3 | many | . | TRBV3-1 | CASSPPGNTQYF | TGTGCCAGCAGCCCTCCAGGCAATACGCAGTATTTT
TRBJ2-3 | . | . | TRBV5-1 | CASSLELAKTDTQYF | TGCGCCAGCAGCTTGGAACTAGCTAAGACAGATACGCAGTATTTT
TRBJ2-7 | once | . | TRBV4-1 | CASSQDAGSAYEQYF | TGCGCCAGCAGCCAAGATGCAGGCTCCGCCTACGAGCAGTACTTC
TRBJ1-5 | . | . | TRBV7-9 | CASGLAEGQPQHF | TGTGCCAGCGGCTTAGCCGAAGGTCAGCCCCAGCATTTT
TRBJ1-1 | . | TRBD1 | TRBV5-1 | CASSRDRGDTEAFF | TGCGCCAGCAGCCGGGACAGGGGGGACACTGAAGCTTTCTTT
TRBJ2-2 | . | . | TRBV4-1 | CASSQQGMATGELFF | TGCGCCAGCAGCCAACAAGGGATGGCCACCGGGGAGCTGTTTTTT
TRBJ2-7 | once | . | TRBV6-6 | CASGSIFSYEQYF | TGTGCCAGCGGTTCGATCTTCTCCTACGAGCAGTACTTC
TRBJ1-5 | few | . | TRBV20-1 | CSAQGRGNSNQPQHF | TGCAGTGCCCAAGGGCGCGGTAATAGCAATCAGCCCCAGCATTTT
TRBJ2-1 | . | TRBD1 | TRBV20-1 | CSAPSGQGAPGAQFF | TGCAGTGCTCCCTCTGGACAGGGGGCCCCGGGAGCCCAGTTCTTC
TRBJ2-3 | . | . | TRBV5-1 | CASSLGQTTNTQYF | TGCGCCAGCAGCTTAGGACAAACCACAAATACGCAGTATTTT
TRBJ1-3 | . | . | TRBV7-4 | CASSVVGSGNTIYF | TGTGCCAGCAGCGTGGTAGGCTCTGGAAACACCATATATTTT
TRBJ2-1 | many | . | TRBV30 | CAWSATNEQFF | TGTGCCTGGAGTGCCACGAATGAGCAGTTCTTC
TRBJ2-1 | . | . | TRBV4-1 | CASSQVGGPSEQFF | TGCGCCAGCAGCCAAGTCGGGGGGCCCAGTGAGCAGTTCTTC
TRBJ2-5 | . | . | TRBV30 | CAWSWGAETQYF | TGTGCCTGGAGTTGGGGGGCCGAGACCCAGTACTTC
TRBJ2-1 | few | . | TRBV6-1 | CASIRKRGGQETQFF | TGTGCCAGCATCAGGAAAAGGGGGGGCCAAGAGACCCAGTTCTTC
TRBJ2-5 | once | TRBD1 | TRBV7-8 | CASSLESGTGGQETQYF | TGTGCCAGCAGCTTAGAGTCCGGGACAGGGGGCCAAGAGACCCAGTACTTC
TRBJ2-2 | . | . | TRBV7-2 | CASSVGARTNTGELFF | TGTGCCAGCAGCGTAGGGGCACGGACGAACACCGGGGAGCTGTTTTTT
TRBJ2-5 | . | . | TRBV20-1 | CSAPWAEETQYF | TGCAGTGCCCCTTGGGCTGAGGAGACCCAGTACTTC
TRBJ2-7 | many | . | TRBV7-9 | CASSSGWYEQYF | TGTGCCAGCAGCTCTGGATGGTACGAGCAGTACTTC
TRBJ2-2 | . | . | TRBV18 | CASSSRALTPLSNTGELFF | TGTGCCAGCTCATCCCGGGCCCTTACCCCCCTATCGAACACCGGGGAGCTGTTTTTT